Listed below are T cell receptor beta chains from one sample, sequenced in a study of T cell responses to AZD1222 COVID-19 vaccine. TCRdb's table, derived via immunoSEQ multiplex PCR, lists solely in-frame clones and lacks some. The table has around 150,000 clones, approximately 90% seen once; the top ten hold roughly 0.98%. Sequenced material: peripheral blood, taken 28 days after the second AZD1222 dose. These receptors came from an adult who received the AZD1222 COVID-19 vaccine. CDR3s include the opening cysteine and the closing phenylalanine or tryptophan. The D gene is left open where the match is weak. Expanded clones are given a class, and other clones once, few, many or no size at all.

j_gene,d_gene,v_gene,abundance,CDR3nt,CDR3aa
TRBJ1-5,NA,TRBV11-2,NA,TGTGCCAGCAGCCGCGCCGGGACGGGGACATTTGGCAATCAGCCCCAGCATTTT,CASSRAGTGTFGNQPQHF
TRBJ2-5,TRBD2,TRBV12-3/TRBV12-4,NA,TGTGCCAGCAGTTTGCCTAGCGGTGAGACCCAGTACTTC,CASSLPSGETQYF
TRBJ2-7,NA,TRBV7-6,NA,TGTGCCAGCAGCCAAGGGGGGTACGAGCAGTACTTC,CASSQGGYEQYF
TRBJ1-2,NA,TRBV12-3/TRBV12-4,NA,TGTGCCAGCAGTCAATATACTAGAAGCTACACCTTC,CASSQYTRSYTF
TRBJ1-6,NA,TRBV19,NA,TGTGCCAGTACGGATGGGAACCTTAATTCACCCCTCCACTTT,CASTDGNLNSPLHF
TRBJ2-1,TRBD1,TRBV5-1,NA,TGCGCCAGCAGCTTACAGGGGGCGGATTACAATGAGCAGTTCTTC,CASSLQGADYNEQFF
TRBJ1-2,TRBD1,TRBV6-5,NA,TGTGCCAGCAGAAACCGGCTGACAGGGTACTATGGCTACACCTTC,CASRNRLTGYYGYTF
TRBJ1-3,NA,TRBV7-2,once,TGTGCCAGCTCGTCAACGACTTCTGGAAACACCATATATTTT,CASSSTTSGNTIYF
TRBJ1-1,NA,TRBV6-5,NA,TGTGCCAGCAGTTACAGGGGCGGTAGAAACACTGAAGCTTTCTTT,CASSYRGGRNTEAFF
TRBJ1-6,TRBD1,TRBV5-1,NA,TGCGCCAGCAGCGGCGGGACAGGCGGATCACCCCTCCACTTT,CASSGGTGGSPLHF
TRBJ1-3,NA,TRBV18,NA,TGTGCCAGCTCACTTTGGCACGAGGTACAAACTGGAAACACCATATATTTT,CASSLWHEVQTGNTIYF
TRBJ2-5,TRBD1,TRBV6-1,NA,TGTGCCAGCAGTGAATCGGGGACAGGGGTTCAAGAGACCCAGTACTTC,CASSESGTGVQETQYF
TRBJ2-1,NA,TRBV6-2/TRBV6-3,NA,NA,CASSTSGGLNNEQFF
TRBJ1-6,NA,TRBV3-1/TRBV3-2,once,TGTGCCAGCAGCCAAGATTTTTGGAGGCAGACTAATTCACCCCTCCACTTT,CASSQDFWRQTNSPLHF
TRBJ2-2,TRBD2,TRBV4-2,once,TGTGCCAGCAGCCAAGTGGGACTAGCGGGGGGAGGAACCGGGGAGCTGTTTTTT,CASSQVGLAGGGTGELFF
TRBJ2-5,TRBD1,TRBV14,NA,TGTGCCAGCCCTCAGGGGGCCTTTCGGGAGACCCAGTACTTC,CASPQGAFRETQYF
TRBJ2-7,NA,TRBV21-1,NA,TGTGCCAGCAGCAAGCGCTCTCACTACGAGCAGTACTTC,CASSKRSHYEQYF
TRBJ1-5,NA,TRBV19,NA,TGTGCCAGTCACATTCCAGGCAATCAGCCCCAGCATTTT,CASHIPGNQPQHF
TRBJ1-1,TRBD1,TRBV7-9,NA,TGTGCCAGCAGCCCTACCCCCAGGGGGCGGAACACTGAAGCTTTCTTT,CASSPTPRGRNTEAFF
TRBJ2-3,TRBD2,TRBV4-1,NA,TGCGCCAGCAGCCAACGCCCTAGCGGGGGGGCAACAGATACGCAGTATTTT,CASSQRPSGGATDTQYF
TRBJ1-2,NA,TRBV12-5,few,TGTGCTAGTGGTTCACCCGGGGCCGGCCATGGCTACACCTTC,CASGSPGAGHGYTF
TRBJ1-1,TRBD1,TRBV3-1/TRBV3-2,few,TGTGCCAGCAGCCAAGTCGCAGGGGGCCTTGAAGCTTTCTTT,CASSQVAGGLEAFF
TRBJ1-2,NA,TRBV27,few,TGTGCCAGCAGTTTATCCCCCGCGGGTTTCTATGGCTACACCTTC,CASSLSPAGFYGYTF
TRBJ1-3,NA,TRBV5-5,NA,TGTGCCAGCAGCCTCGGGCCAGGGGCGACGGATGGAAACACCATATATTTT,CASSLGPGATDGNTIYF
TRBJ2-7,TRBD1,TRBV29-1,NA,TGCAGCGTTGGAAGGGGGCCCTACGAGCAGTACTTC,CSVGRGPYEQYF
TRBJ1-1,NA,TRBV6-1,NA,TGTGCCAGCAGTGAAGTTACAGGCGTGAACACTGAAGCTTTCTTT,CASSEVTGVNTEAFF
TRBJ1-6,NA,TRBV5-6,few,TGTGCCAGCAGCTCGCCGTGGGGGGGGAATTCACCCCTCCACTTT,CASSSPWGGNSPLHF
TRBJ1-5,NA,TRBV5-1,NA,TGCGCCAGCAGCTTAATCTGGGGACGCAATCAGCCCCAGCATTTT,CASSLIWGRNQPQHF
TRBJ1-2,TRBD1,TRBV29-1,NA,TGCAGCGGGGACAGTCTCTATGGCTACACCTTC,CSGDSLYGYTF
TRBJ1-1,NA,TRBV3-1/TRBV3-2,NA,TGTGCCAGCAGCACTTGGGGCACTGAAGCTTTCTTT,CASSTWGTEAFF
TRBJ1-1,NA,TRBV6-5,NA,TGTGCCAGCAGTTACTCGCCGGGGAACACTGAAGCTTTCTTT,CASSYSPGNTEAFF
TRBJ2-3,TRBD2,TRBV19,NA,TGTGCCAGTAGTGTCGGGGGGGCAGCAGATACGCAGTATTTT,CASSVGGAADTQYF
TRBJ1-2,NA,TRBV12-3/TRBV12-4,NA,TGTGCCAGCAGCCGGGACCTTCACTATGGCTACACCTTC,CASSRDLHYGYTF
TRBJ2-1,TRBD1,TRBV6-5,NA,TGTGCCAGCAGTCCTTACCGACAGGGGATCAATGAGCAGTTCTTC,CASSPYRQGINEQFF
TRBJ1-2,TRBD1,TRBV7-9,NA,TGTGCCAGCAGCCACCCAGGGGGTAGCTATGGCTACACCTTC,CASSHPGGSYGYTF
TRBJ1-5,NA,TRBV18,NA,TGTGCCAGCTCACCACCAGGGGGAAATCAGCCCCAGCATTTT,CASSPPGGNQPQHF
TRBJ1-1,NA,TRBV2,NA,TGTGCCAGCAGGACAGCGATTGAAGCTTTCTTT,CASRTAIEAFF
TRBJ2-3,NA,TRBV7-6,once,TGTGCCAGCAGCTTAGGGGGCGGGGGCCCCGGTACGCAGTATTTT,CASSLGGGGPGTQYF
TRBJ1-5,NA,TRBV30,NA,TGTGCCTGGAGTGTACACGGAGGGGGTGGGTTCGATCAGCCCCAGCATTTT,CAWSVHGGGGFDQPQHF
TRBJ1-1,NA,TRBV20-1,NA,TGCAGTGTATCGGACAACACTGAAGCTTTCTTT,CSVSDNTEAFF
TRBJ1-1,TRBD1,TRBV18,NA,TGTGCCAGCTCACCACTAGAACAGGGGACAACTGAAGCTTTCTTT,CASSPLEQGTTEAFF
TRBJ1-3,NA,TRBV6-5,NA,TGTGCCAGCAGATCGGACAGAGCCTCTGGAAACACCATATATTTT,CASRSDRASGNTIYF
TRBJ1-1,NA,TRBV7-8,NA,TGTGCCAGCAGCCCTAACGGTGGATTCAACACTGAAGCTTTCTTT,CASSPNGGFNTEAFF
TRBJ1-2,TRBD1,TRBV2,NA,TGTGCCAGCAGCGACAGGGATCCGGATGGCTACACCTTC,CASSDRDPDGYTF
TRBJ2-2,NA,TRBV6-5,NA,TGTGCCAGCAGTTCGGGACATTCGAACACCGGGGAGCTGTTTTTT,CASSSGHSNTGELFF
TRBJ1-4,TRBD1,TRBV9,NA,TGTGCCAGCAGCGTAGCTGGACAGGCTAATGAAAAACTGTTTTTT,CASSVAGQANEKLFF
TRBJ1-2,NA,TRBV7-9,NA,TGTGCCAGCAGCCCCAGACAGTCAGGGGTTAAGGGCTACACCTTC,CASSPRQSGVKGYTF
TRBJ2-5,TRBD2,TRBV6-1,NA,TGTGCCAGCAGTGAAGGACTAGCGGGGGGAGAGACCCAGTACTTC,CASSEGLAGGETQYF
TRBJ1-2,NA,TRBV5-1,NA,TGCGCCAGCAGTTTTTTCTTTGGGGCTGGCTACACCTTC,CASSFFFGAGYTF
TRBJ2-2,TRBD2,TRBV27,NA,TGTGCCAGCAGTTTCTCTGGACTAGCGGGGCGGACCGGGGAGCTGTTTTTT,CASSFSGLAGRTGELFF
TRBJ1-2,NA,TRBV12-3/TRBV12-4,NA,TGTGCCAGCACCAGACAGTGGGGCTACACCTTC,CASTRQWGYTF
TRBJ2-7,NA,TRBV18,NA,TGTGCCAGCTCACCAGACCGCCTCGGGGTTCGTTACGAGCAGTACTTC,CASSPDRLGVRYEQYF